These 22 T cell receptor beta chains originate from one sample sequenced in a study of T cells after yellow fever vaccination. TCRdb re-analysed the 5' RACE reads in MiXCR, keeping a single row per CDR3 protein. The sample holds 620,000 or so distinct CDR3 sequences, more than 9% seen once. Here the sequenced sample was PBMCs, taken on the day of the yellow fever booster vaccination. The receptors originated from a man under 40 who received the YFV17D yellow fever vaccine.

This chain uses TRBV9 with TRBJ2-5; no reliable D call. CDR1 SGDLS and CDR2 YYNGEE come from the germline V gene. The CDR3 is made up of 15 amino acids. Between the trimmed V and J ends, which lost 0 bases and 2 bases, there was a span of 11 bases. The CDR3 nucleotides are TGTGCCAGCAGCGTAGCTATAGGGAATCAAGAGACCCAGTACTTC. Its translation: CASSVAIGNQETQYF.

There are a few counts of this clonotype. This sequence joins TRBV4-2 and TRBJ2-5, with 8 bases identical to TRBD2. This CDR3 has 16 residues. Unmatched junction bases numbered 10, after V lost 1 base and J lost 6 bases. Germline V CDR1 and CDR2: LGHNA, YNFKEQ. The CDR3 DNA sequence: TGTGCCAGCAGCCAAGGGGGCCAAAGCGGGAGTAAGACCCAGTACTTC. Protein: CASSQGGQSGSKTQYF.

V gene TRBV25-1 combines with J gene TRBJ2-2; D is uncertain. Per germline, CDR1 MGHDK and CDR2 SYGVNS. The CDR3 runs 13 residues. Trimming took off 3 bases at V and 3 bases at J, with 5 bases between the two ends. CDR3 DNA sequence: TGTGCCAGCAGTGACTTGTACACCGGGGAGCTGTTTTTT. This gives the protein CASSDLYTGELFF.

The chain uses TRBV7-2 and TRBJ2-1, with TRBD2 matching 9 bases. Trimming removed 5 bases from V and 6 bases from J; junction bases left unmatched: 11. There are 16 residues in the CDR3. Germline CDR1 and CDR2: SGHTA and FQGNSA. The CDR3 spells CASSPRTSDTPNEQFF. The CDR3 DNA is TGTGCCAGCAGCCCTCGGACTAGCGATACCCCCAATGAGCAGTTCTTC. Supplemented by reference TRBV7-2 and TRBJ2-1, the full variable domain reads GAGVSQSPSNKVTEKGKDVELRCDPISGHTALYWYRQSLGQGLEFLIYFQGNSAPDKSGLPSDRFSAERTGGSVSTLTIQRTQQEDSAVYLCASSPRTSDTPNEQFFGPGTRLTVL.

The chain joins TRBV14 to TRBJ2-7; D gene unclear. CDR1 is SGHDN, CDR2 FVKESK, per germline. CDR3 size: 14 residues. Trimming shortened V by 4 bases and J by 3 bases, and 13 bases separated the two germline ends. CDR3 residues: CASSPKRLFYEQYF. The CDR3 coding sequence is TGTGCCAGCAGCCCCAAAAGATTGTTCTACGAGCAGTACTTC. Full variable domain (rest looked up from reference TRBV14 and TRBJ2-7): EAGVTQFPSHSVIEKGQTVTLRCDPISGHDNLYWYRRVMGKEIKFLLHFVKESKQDESGMPNNRFLAERTGGTYSTLKVQPAELEDSGVYFCASSPKRLFYEQYFGPGTRLTVT.

In its sample, this clonotype was seen many times. The chain joins TRBV5-1 to TRBJ2-1, with 14 bases fitting TRBD2. Trimming cost V 3 bases and J 0 bases; bases outside gene matches: 2. Looked up from germline, CDR1 is SGHRS and CDR2 is YFSETQ. The CDR3 totals 17 residues. CDR3 nucleotides: TGCGCCAGCAGCTCAGGGACTAGCGGGAGCTCCTACAATGAGCAGTTCTTC. Amino acids: CASSSGTSGSSYNEQFF.

This clonotype occurred many times. This sequence joins TRBV12-3 or TRBV12-4 and TRBJ1-1, with D perhaps matching TRBD1 (5 bases). This CDR3 region has 12 residues. Deletions cut 3 bases from V and 3 bases from J, with 5 bases between. The DNA for the CDR3 is TGTGCCAGCAGTTTCAGGGACACTGAAGCTTTCTTT. Its translation: CASSFRDTEAFF.

This clonotype was detected only a few times. The chain combines TRBV20-1 with TRBJ2-7, with D unclear. In germline, CDR1 is DFQATT, CDR2 SNEGSKA (reference sequence). The CDR3 totals 13 residues. V was shortened by 3 bases and J by 3 bases, with 12 bases between the two germline ends. The CDR3 nucleotides are TGCAGTGCTAGGTCCACCGTCCTCTACGAGCAGTACTTC. It yields the protein CSARSTVLYEQYF.

This sequence joins TRBV5-3 and TRBJ2-1; D unclear. TRBV5-3 counts as an open reading frame of uncertain function. This CDR3 contains 15 residues. Deletions cut 1 base from V and 6 bases from J, with 14 bases between. CDR3 DNA sequence: TGTGCCAGAAGCTTGAGGCTAGTTCCGACCAATGAGCAGTTCTTC. Amino acids: CARSLRLVPTNEQFF.

The V call is TRBV25-1, the J call TRBJ2-7; D tentatively fits TRBD1 or TRBD2 (5 bases each). The CDR3 loop spans 17 amino acids. V dropped 4 bases and J dropped 4 bases, with 23 bases sitting between them. Per germline, CDR1 MGHDK and CDR2 SYGVNS. The CDR3 coding sequence is TGTGCCAGCAGTGGCACCGGGTACCTAATTGAGGGGTACGAGCAGTACTTC. Translated, it gives CASSGTGYLIEGYEQYF.

The chain is built from TRBV20-1 and TRBJ2-7; 8 bases line up with TRBD2. Per the germline V gene, CDR1 is DFQATT and CDR2 is SNEGSKA (reference sequence). The V gene end was trimmed by 5 bases and the J gene end by 5 bases; junction bases not matched to a gene: 8. The CDR3 extends over 13 amino acids. The CDR3 region has the DNA TGCAGTGCTCGTGCAGCGGGAGTCCACGAGCAGTACTTC. Its translation is CSARAAGVHEQYF.

The V and J genes are TRBV5-1 and TRBJ1-1, with D maybe TRBD1 (5 bases). V was clipped by 7 bases and J by 0 bases, with 13 bases between them. The CDR3 length is 14 residues. CDR1 and CDR2 (germline): SGHRS, YFSETQ. The CDR3 region is CASQTGTLNTEAFF. CDR3 DNA: TGCGCCAGCCAAACGGGGACTCTGAACACTGAAGCTTTCTTT.

On this clonotype itself: One junction end disagrees with the germline gene, perhaps due to a read error. The chain links TRBV3-1 to TRBJ1-5, with D hard to call. CDR3 length: 13 residues. In germline, CDR1 is LGHDT, CDR2 YNNKEL (reference sequence). Here the CDR3 reads CANSRDGNQPQHF. As DNA, the CDR3 is TGTGCCAACAGCCGAGACGGGAATCAGCCCCAGCATTTT.

In its sample, this clonotype was seen many times. The chain has TRBV5-1 and TRBJ2-7; 7 nucleotides align to TRBD1. The CDR3 is made up of 14 amino acids. The V segment lost 3 bases and the J segment 1 base; nucleotides outside the gene matches: 4. Germline CDR1 SGHRS, CDR2 YFSETQ. In DNA, the CDR3 is TGCGCCAGCAGCTGGGACAGTTCTTCCTACGAGCAGTACTTC. Its protein product is CASSWDSSSYEQYF.

CDR3: CASSVGTRGTDTQYF. The CDR3 DNA sequence: TGTGCCAGCAGCGTTGGTACACGGGGCACAGATACGCAGTATTTT. The chain joins TRBV9 to TRBJ2-3; no firm D call. Trimming took 2 bases from V and 1 from J, leaving 11 bases between them. This CDR3 comprises 15 residues. From germline, CDR1 is SGDLS and CDR2 YYNGEE.

J is TRBJ2-1 and V is TRBV11-2, with D unclear. Trimming pared 1 base from V and 0 bases from J, leaving 16 bases between. Germline V CDR1 and CDR2: SGHAT, FQNNGV. The CDR3 covers 18 residues. The CDR3 region is CASSLGPSLESSYNEQFF. The CDR3, as DNA: TGTGCCAGCAGCTTAGGCCCTTCCCTGGAAAGCTCCTACAATGAGCAGTTCTTC.

Many counts were recorded for this clonotype. The rearrangement links TRBV5-1 to TRBJ2-7; 13 bases align to TRBD2. The CDR3 covers 18 residues. Germline-derived CDR1 and CDR2 are SGHRS and YFSETQ. Trimming at V came to 3 bases and at J to 1 base, leaving 10 bases not matched to a gene. The chain's CDR3 is CASSYSPGLAGRSYEQYF. The CDR3 DNA reads TGCGCCAGCAGCTATAGTCCGGGACTAGCGGGAAGGTCCTACGAGCAGTACTTC. The full variable domain, rest sourced from reference TRBV5-1 and TRBJ2-7, is KAGVTQTPRYLIKTRGQQVTLSCSPISGHRSVSWYQQTPGQGLQFLFEYFSETQRNKGNFPGRFSGRQFSNSRSEMNVSTLELGDSALYLCASSYSPGLAGRSYEQYFGPGTRLTVT.

This clonotype was recorded many times. V is TRBV20-1 and J is TRBJ2-6; 11 nucleotides line up with TRBD1. Germline-derived CDR1 and CDR2 are DFQATT and SNEGSKA (reference sequence). This CDR3 has 18 amino acids. V shed 1 base and J 5 bases; nucleotides not matched to a gene: 10. In DNA form, the CDR3 reads TGCAGTGCTAGAGCTATGGACAGGGGGCAACCTTGGGCCAACGTCCTGACTTTC. It yields the protein CSARAMDRGQPWANVLTF.

This rearrangement joins TRBV7-6 to TRBJ2-1, with D tentatively TRBD2 (6 bases). This CDR3 spans 16 amino acids. Trimming removed 1 base at V and 3 bases at J, with 13 bases between. The germline CDR1 and CDR2 sequences are SGHVS and FNYEAQ. CDR3 sequence reads: CASSLGVASVYNEQFF. The CDR3 DNA is TGTGCCAGCAGCTTAGGAGTGGCTAGCGTCTACAATGAGCAGTTCTTC.

This clonotype has only a few counts. This chain links TRBV28 with TRBJ1-1, with D unclear. V was pared by 3 bases and J by 11 bases, with 10 bases between. From germline, CDR1 is MDHEN and CDR2 SYDVKM. CDR3 size: 11 residues. DNA for the CDR3: TGTGCCAGCAGTTTCAGGAGAATGGCTTTCTTT. This encodes CASSFRRMAFF.

The chain joins TRBV28 to TRBJ2-3, with TRBD2 matching over 8 bases. CDR3 length: 15 residues. The V gene's germline CDR1 is MDHEN and CDR2 SYDVKM. The V gene end was trimmed by 6 bases and the J gene end by 3 bases; junction bases not matched to a gene: 8. The CDR3 sequence: CASSPGGALTDTQYF. CDR3 DNA sequence: TGTGCCAGCAGCCCCGGGGGGGCGCTGACAGATACGCAGTATTTT.

This clonotype was counted only a few times. V and J are TRBV6-4 and TRBJ2-3; D gene ambiguous. Trimming took off 3 bases at V and 4 bases at J, with 8 bases between the two ends. In germline, CDR1 is MRHNA, CDR2 SNTAGT. This CDR3 region has 13 residues. CDR3 nucleotides: TGTGCCAGCAGTGATTACGTCCCAGATACGCAGTATTTT. This codes for CASSDYVPDTQYF.